The rows below give T cell receptor beta chains drawn from one sample of a study of cytomegalovirus exposure and HLA in healthy donors. Repertoires were generated with immunoSEQ multiplex PCR, while TCRdb's copy carries only in-frame clones and drops some. The data show a few hundred thousand clones, 80% to 95% seen once. The specimen sequenced was PBMCs. The receptors stem from a girl under 10 years old in good health and CMV-seronegative. The CDR3 runs from the conserved cysteine through the conserved F or W. Each record gives: J gene, clone size, V gene, D gene, CDR3 protein, CDR3 DNA. The D gene is left open where the match is weak. Not every row has a clone size; where given, it reads once, few, many or a size class.

>TRBJ1-1|-|TRBV21-1|-
CASTVQARRGVNTEAFF
TGTGCCAGCACCGTACAGGCTAGGCGAGGCGTAAACACTGAAGCTTTCTTT
>TRBJ2-2|-|TRBV7-7|TRBD2
CASSRTSGSATGELFF
TGTGCCAGCAGCCGCACTAGCGGGAGTGCCACCGGGGAGCTGTTTTTT
>TRBJ1-1|-|TRBV18|-
CASSPQGVEAFF
TGTGCCAGCTCACCACAAGGGGTTGAAGCTTTCTTT
>TRBJ1-2|-|TRBV19|-
CATAGEFYGYTF
TGTGCCACCGCAGGGGAGTTCTATGGCTACACCTTC
>TRBJ2-2|-|TRBV7-9|TRBD2
CASSLVTGGTGELFF
TGTGCCAGCAGCTTAGTGACGGGAGGTACCGGGGAGCTGTTTTTT
>TRBJ1-4|-|TRBV19|TRBD1
CASSPLGPGQAFEKLFF
TGTGCCAGTAGTCCACTGGGGCCGGGACAGGCTTTTGAAAAACTGTTTTTT
>TRBJ1-1|-|TRBV6-1|TRBD1
CASSGRQGGFVYTEAFF
TGTGCCAGCAGTGGCCGACAGGGTGGGTTTGTGTACACTGAAGCTTTCTTT
>TRBJ2-3|-|TRBV28|-
CASSWGAAPLTDTQYF
TGTGCCAGCAGTTGGGGAGCCGCACCCCTCACAGATACGCAGTATTTT
>TRBJ2-7|-|TRBV27|TRBD2
CASSRSGAYEQYF
TGTGCCAGCAGCAGGAGCGGGGCCTACGAGCAGTACTTC
>TRBJ1-5|-|TRBV27|TRBD1
CASSPRDRGLTGQPQHF
TGTGCCAGCAGTCCCCGGGACAGGGGCCTTACTGGGCAGCCCCAGCATTTT
>TRBJ2-7|-|TRBV15|-
CATSRVLGAGEQYF
TGTGCCACCAGCAGAGTTCTAGGGGCAGGCGAGCAGTACTTC
>TRBJ1-1|-|TRBV28|TRBD1
CASSSQGAKNTEAFF
TGTGCCAGCAGTTCCCAGGGGGCCAAGAACACTGAAGCTTTCTTT
>TRBJ1-5|-|TRBV7-4|TRBD1
CASRTGEDQPQHF
TGTGCCAGCAGGACAGGGGAGGATCAGCCCCAGCATTTT
>TRBJ1-2|-|TRBV6-1|-
CASSPSTGLYGYTF
TGTGCCAGCAGTCCCTCCACAGGGCTCTATGGCTACACCTTC
>TRBJ2-5|-|TRBV27|-
CASRATDYLGETQYF
TGTGCCAGCAGGGCAACGGACTATTTGGGGGAGACCCAGTACTTC
>TRBJ2-2|-|TRBV19|-
CASSIGGSTGELFF
TGTGCCAGTAGTATTGGGGGGAGTACCGGGGAGCTGTTTTTT
>TRBJ2-1|once|TRBV5-1|TRBD1
CASSLGQVYNEQFF
TGCGCCAGCAGCCTGGGACAGGTCTACAATGAGCAGTTCTTC
>TRBJ1-1|-|TRBV14|TRBD1
CASSQTTGAEAFF
TGTGCCAGCAGCCAAACTACAGGGGCTGAAGCTTTCTTT
>TRBJ2-3|-|TRBV4-1|TRBD2
CASSQEDFGAGGRDTQYF
TGCGCCAGCAGCCAAGAAGATTTCGGAGCGGGAGGGCGGGATACGCAGTATTTT
>TRBJ2-1|-|TRBV7-8|TRBD1
CASSSPGTVYNEQFF
TGTGCCAGCAGCTCCCCCGGGACAGTCTACAATGAGCAGTTCTTC
>TRBJ2-7|-|TRBV10-2|TRBD2
CASSEPGLPTYEQYF
TGCGCCAGCAGTGAACCGGGACTACCAACCTACGAGCAGTACTTC
>TRBJ1-6|-|TRBV4-1|-
CASSPRDRNSPLHF
TGCGCCAGCAGCCCACGAGACAGGAATTCACCCCTCCACTTT
>TRBJ2-7|-|TRBV27|-
CASSLVAGSYEQYF
TGTGCCAGCAGTTTAGTTGCGGGATCCTACGAGCAGTACTTC
>TRBJ2-7|once|TRBV28|TRBD1
CASTKGQDYEQYF
TGTGCCAGCACCAAGGGACAGGACTACGAGCAGTACTTC
>TRBJ1-1|-|TRBV7-3|TRBD1
CASSSQPTGGGTEAFF
TGTGCCAGCAGCTCCCAGCCGACAGGGGGAGGGACTGAAGCTTTCTTT
>TRBJ2-7|-|TRBV19|TRBD1
CASSPSSGQPLHYEQYF
TGTGCCAGTAGTCCTTCGTCGGGACAGCCACTCCACTACGAGCAGTACTTC
>TRBJ2-1|-|TRBV11-2|-
CASSLGLGGPISSYNEQFF
TGTGCCAGCAGCTTAGGTCTCGGGGGACCGATCAGCTCCTACAATGAGCAGTTCTTC
>TRBJ1-1|-|TRBV5-1|TRBD1
CASRFSSPTGASQNTEAFF
TGCGCCAGCAGGTTTTCCAGCCCGACAGGGGCGTCCCAGAACACTGAAGCTTTCTTT
>TRBJ1-1|-|TRBV6-1|-
CATRGPGEAFF
TGTGCCACCAGGGGTCCGGGAGAAGCTTTCTTT
>TRBJ1-1|once|TRBV29-1|-
CSVGGETEAFF
TGCAGCGTTGGCGGGGAGACTGAAGCTTTCTTT
>TRBJ2-6|-|TRBV5-4|-
CASSEGHTGANVLTF
TGTGCCAGCAGCGAGGGACATACTGGGGCCAACGTCCTGACTTTC
>TRBJ2-1|-|TRBV5-6|TRBD2
CASSLGLAGGVNEQFF
TGTGCCAGCAGCCTGGGACTAGCGGGAGGGGTGAATGAGCAGTTCTTC
>TRBJ1-2|-|TRBV5-1|TRBD1
CASSQGAGYGYTF
TGCGCCAGCAGCCAGGGGGCCGGCTATGGCTACACCTTC
>TRBJ1-2|-|TRBV4-1|-
CASSLPGGPRWGYTF
TGCGCCAGCAGCCTACCAGGTGGCCCTCGATGGGGCTACACCTTC
>TRBJ1-1|-|TRBV9|-
CASSVVRGYTEAFF
TGTGCCAGCAGCGTAGTGAGAGGTTACACTGAAGCTTTCTTT
>TRBJ2-7|-|TRBV27|TRBD1
CASCHLGTGSYEQYF
TGTGCCAGCTGTCATCTGGGGACAGGGTCCTACGAGCAGTACTTC
>TRBJ1-6|-|TRBV7-9|TRBD1
CASSLNTAGQGNSPLHF
TGTGCCAGCAGCCTGAATACTGCGGGACAGGGTAATTCACCCCTCCACTTT
>TRBJ1-2|-|TRBV19|TRBD1
CASSIGQENYGYTF
TGTGCCAGTAGTATTGGACAGGAAAACTATGGCTACACCTTC
>TRBJ2-7|-|TRBV5-6|TRBD1
CASSFRDRSYEQYF
TGTGCCAGCAGCTTCCGGGACAGGAGTTACGAGCAGTACTTC
>TRBJ1-1|-|TRBV7-9|-
CASSSPFELNTEAFF
TGTGCCAGCAGCTCACCGTTTGAGTTGAACACTGAAGCTTTCTTT
>TRBJ1-1|-|TRBV19|-
CASSTRQEVNTEAFF
TGTGCCAGTAGTACGAGACAGGAGGTGAACACTGAAGCTTTCTTT
>TRBJ1-2|-|TRBV19|TRBD1
CASSSGDRTYGYTF
TGTGCCAGTAGCTCTGGGGACAGGACCTATGGCTACACCTTC
>TRBJ2-3|once|TRBV25-1|-
CASSDSRGGPSTDTQYF
TGTGCCAGCAGTGACTCACGAGGGGGTCCTAGCACAGATACGCAGTATTTT
>TRBJ1-4|few|TRBV28|-
CASSPTLLGQGSREKLFF
TGTGCCAGCAGTCCGACCCTACTCGGGCAGGGAAGTCGGGAAAAACTGTTTTTT
>TRBJ2-7|-|TRBV7-9|-
CASSLSAGYEQYF
TGTGCCAGCAGCTTGTCCGCAGGGTACGAGCAGTACTTC
>TRBJ1-1|once|TRBV20-1|-
CSAMSGEAFF
TGCAGTGCTATGTCGGGAGAAGCTTTCTTT
>TRBJ1-4|-|TRBV5-8|TRBD1
CASSLGQGINEKLFF
TGTGCCAGCAGCTTGGGACAGGGTATAAATGAAAAACTGTTTTTT
>TRBJ1-1|-|TRBV30|TRBD1
CAWRVLGGTDTEAFF
TGTGCCTGGAGGGTTTTAGGGGGCACGGACACTGAAGCTTTCTTT
>TRBJ2-3|-|TRBV11-2|-
CASSPLAGVHDTQYF
TGTGCCAGCAGCCCCTTGGCGGGCGTCCACGATACGCAGTATTTT
>TRBJ1-1|-|TRBV27|TRBD1
CASSSRGLNTEAFF
TGTGCCAGCAGTAGCAGGGGGTTGAACACTGAAGCTTTCTTT
>TRBJ2-3|-|TRBV9|TRBD1
CASSLLGQGSTDTQYF
TGTGCCAGCAGCCTCCTGGGACAGGGATCCACAGATACGCAGTATTTT
>TRBJ2-1|few|TRBV6-6|TRBD2
CASNLGGLAGHEQFF
TGTGCCAGCAACCTCGGGGGACTAGCGGGGCATGAGCAGTTCTTC
>TRBJ2-1|-|TRBV30|-
CACDGTRAYNEQFF
TGTGCCTGTGATGGGACTCGTGCCTACAATGAGCAGTTCTTC
>TRBJ1-5|-|TRBV2|-
CASSEWTADQPQHF
TGTGCCAGCAGTGAGTGGACAGCGGATCAGCCCCAGCATTTT
>TRBJ1-4|few|TRBV4-1|-
CASSQVRREKLFF
TGCGCCAGCAGCCAAGTTAGGCGGGAAAAACTGTTTTTT
>TRBJ2-7|-|TRBV5-1|TRBD1
CASSLAGGAYEQYF
TGCGCCAGCAGCTTGGCAGGGGGCGCCTACGAGCAGTACTTC
>TRBJ1-1|-|TRBV5-4|-
CASSLGHVRTEAFF
TGTGCCAGCAGCTTGGGACATGTGCGCACTGAAGCTTTCTTT
>TRBJ2-1|-|TRBV7-9|TRBD2
CASSFPTSGAYNEQFF
TGTGCCAGCAGCTTCCCGACTAGCGGGGCTTACAATGAGCAGTTCTTC
>TRBJ1-4|-|TRBV2|TRBD1
CASSEADRVQVHPNEKLFF
TGTGCCAGCAGTGAAGCGGACAGGGTCCAGGTGCACCCTAATGAAAAACTGTTTTTT
>TRBJ2-7|-|TRBV4-1|-
CASSLHDRDTSYEQYF
TGCGCCAGCAGCCTCCACGACCGGGACACATCCTACGAGCAGTACTTC